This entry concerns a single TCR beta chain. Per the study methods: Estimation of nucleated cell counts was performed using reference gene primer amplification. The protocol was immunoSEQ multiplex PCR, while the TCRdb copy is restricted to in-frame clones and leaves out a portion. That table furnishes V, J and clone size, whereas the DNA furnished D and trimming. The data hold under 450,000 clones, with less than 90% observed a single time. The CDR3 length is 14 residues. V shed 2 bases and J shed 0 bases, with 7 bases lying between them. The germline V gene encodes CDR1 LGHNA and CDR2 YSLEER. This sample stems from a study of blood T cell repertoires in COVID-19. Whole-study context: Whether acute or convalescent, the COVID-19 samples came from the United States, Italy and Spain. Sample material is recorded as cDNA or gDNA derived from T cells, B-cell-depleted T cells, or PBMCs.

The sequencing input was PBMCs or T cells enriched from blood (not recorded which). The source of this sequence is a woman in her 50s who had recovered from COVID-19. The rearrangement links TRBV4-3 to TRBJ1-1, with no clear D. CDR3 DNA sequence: TGCGCCAGCAGCCAATCGGTTATGAACACTGAAGCTTTCTTT. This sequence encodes CASSQSVMNTEAFF.